This T cell receptor beta chain comes out of a study of beta chain features in type 1 diabetes. The germline V gene has CDR1 SEHNR and CDR2 FQNEAQ (reference sequence). The J segment lost 3 bases and the V segment lost 4 bases, leaving 3 bases of the junction unmatched. This CDR3 spans 14 amino acids. What was sequenced were expressed TCRB transcripts, since all of the isolated RNA had been reverse transcribed. TCRdb keeps only in-frame clones here, not all; method: immunoSEQ multiplex PCR. The repertoire holds under 300,000 clones, with about 30% as singletons. This TCR was recovered from a man aged 25 to 45 in good health. The sample comprised central memory CD4+ T cells from blood. This rearrangement joins TRBV7-9 to TRBJ1-1; 9 bases align to TRBD1. The DNA of the CDR3 is TGTGCCAGCAGCTACGACAGGGGGGACACTGAAGCTTTCTTT. Amino acid sequence: CASSYDRGDTEAFF.